This TCR beta chain stems from a study of early T cells in non-severe SARS-CoV-2 infection. Study background: Chains were unpaired, as sequencing was done on bulk RNA from unsorted whole blood.

This clonotype has only a few counts. In the library, individual cDNA molecules carried attached unique molecular identifiers. TCRdb called the 5' RACE reads again in MiXCR, with one record for every CDR3 protein. The sample contains 55,000 to 85,000 distinct CDR3 sequences, roughly an eighth of which appear only once. This clonotype was sampled from an adult who was a healthcare worker with PCR-confirmed SARS-CoV-2 infection or an uninfected control (not recorded which). The source material was whole blood.

The DNA of the CDR3 is TGTGCCGTCGGGACAGGGGACGCTGGGGCCAACGTCCTGACTTTC. This translates into CAVGTGDAGANVLTF. The genes are TRBV28 and TRBJ2-6; 10 bases agree with TRBD1. The V and J ends lost 11 bases and 2 bases, in that order; junction bases with no gene match: 6. CDR1 MDHEN and CDR2 SYDVKM come from the germline V gene. The CDR3 covers 15 residues.